The present entry profiles one T cell receptor (beta chain) with its context. The antigen is not known. The CDR3 has 15 residues. The V gene's germline CDR1 is SEHNR and CDR2 FQNEAQ (reference sequence). V lost 5 bases to trimming and J lost 7 bases, with 15 bases between them. Everyone who donated was a healthy bone marrow donor. These data belong to a study of cytomegalovirus exposure and HLA in healthy donors. At the level of the study: Previous work identified roughly 120 million unique TCR beta sequences from 150 million to 200 million T cells.

A multiplex PCR was run with 60 Vbeta primers and 13 Jbeta primers. Repertoires were generated with immunoSEQ multiplex PCR, while TCRdb's copy carries only in-frame clones and drops some. This table has 200,000 to 250,000 clones, over 65% appearing once. Study-wide findings and caveats: Links to common viral pathogens appeared, in a later analysis, for several of the most significant clusters.

The sample was PBMCs. The sequence derives from a man between 40 and 49 years old in good health and CMV-seronegative. The chain is built from TRBV7-9 and TRBJ1-6; D perhaps matches TRBD1 (6 bases). The CDR3 DNA sequence: TGTGCCAGCAGCCCTCGCGGACAGTTAAATTCACCCCTCCACTTT. It codes for CASSPRGQLNSPLHF.